This T cell receptor (beta chain) was retrieved from a study of blood T cell repertoires in COVID-19. Authors' processing steps: The authors estimated nucleated cell counts from reference gene primer amplification. Method: immunoSEQ multiplex PCR; TCRdb's copy keeps in-frame clones and lacks some. V, J and clone size reflect that table, while D and trimming were determined from the DNA. Of 70,000 to 95,000 clones listed, approximately 92% were seen once; the top ten hold around 6%. The trim removed 7 bases at V and 5 bases at J, leaving 8 bases unmatched. Germline V lookup: CDR1 LNHDA, CDR2 SQIVND (reference sequence). The CDR3 is made up of 14 amino acids.

Source material: peripheral blood. V usage is TRBV19 and J usage is TRBJ2-1, with TRBD2 matching over 7 bases. The clonotype was recovered from a woman in her sixties or seventies with active COVID-19. This CDR3 reads CASTRQSGNNEQFF. The DNA for the CDR3 is TGTGCCAGTACCCGACAGAGCGGGAACAATGAGCAGTTCTTC. Full variable domain (missing parts from reference TRBV19 and TRBJ2-1): DGGITQSPKYLFRKEGQNVTLSCEQNLNHDAMYWYRQDPGQGLRLIYYSQIVNDFQKGDIAEGYSVSREKKESFPLTVTSAQKNPTAFYLCASTRQSGNNEQFFGPGTRLTVL.